This T cell receptor (beta chain) was retrieved from a study of immune evolution from preneoplasia to lung adenocarcinoma. Assay: immunoSEQ multiplex PCR; the TCRdb copy retains only in-frame clones and omits some. The sample lists about 7,900 clones; roughly 80% were seen once. Trimming cost V 2 bases and J 7 bases, with 12 bases left between them. Germline V gene data show CDR1 as GTSNPN and CDR2 as SVGIG (reference sequence). This CDR3 contains 12 residues. This clone showed up just once. The target antigen is unknown. The study's findings and limits: Later-stage lesions appeared to have more T cells, more diversity, less clonality. Top clone share appeared to fall from AAH through AIS, MIA, adenocarcinoma.

V and J are TRBV30 and TRBJ2-7; maybe TRBD2 (6 bases). The origin of this receptor is a person aged 70 to 85 with lung adenocarcinoma. Sequenced input: FFPE minimally invasive lung adenocarcinoma tissue. The DNA of the CDR3 is TGTGCCTGGAGTACGGACGGGAGAGAGCAGTACTTC. Its translation is CAWSTDGREQYF. Based on the CDR3 plus reference TRBV30 and TRBJ2-7, the full variable domain is SQTIHQWPATLVQPVGSPLSLECTVEGTSNPNLYWYRQAAGRGLQLLFYSVGIGQISSEVPQNLSASRPQDRQFILSSKKLLLSDSGFYLCAWSTDGREQYFGPGTRLTVT.